Reported below is one T cell receptor (beta chain). Its specificity is unknown. Clones were sequenced by immunoSEQ multiplex PCR, and TCRdb holds only the in-frame ones, with some missing. The sample includes some 120,000 clones, roughly 82% seen only once; the top ten take about 27%. The data were obtained in a study of T cell responses to AZD1222 COVID-19 vaccine. Overall study results and limits: White British donors predominated, females outnumbered males, and clonal diversity was possibly underestimated. All repertoire sampling was performed exclusively after the peak T cell response.

Pooled together were second doses at about 4 or about 12 weeks. This CDR3 has 17 amino acids. V lost 4 bases and J lost 5, with 22 bases in between. Germline-derived CDR1 and CDR2 are KGHDR and SFDVKD. The rearrangement links TRBV24-1 to TRBJ2-5, with D possibly being TRBD2 (5 bases). The TCR sequence derives from an adult who received the AZD1222 COVID-19 vaccine. Source: peripheral blood, taken 28 days after the second AZD1222 dose. The CDR3 nucleotides read TGTGCCACCAGTGAAGGTCTCGGACTCCACCACCGGGAGACCCAGTACTTC. It is translated as CATSEGLGLHHRETQYF.